The next 6 T cell receptor beta chains were all read from a single sample in a study of control samples from healthy donors and cancer patients. Clones were sequenced by immunoSEQ multiplex PCR, and TCRdb holds only the in-frame ones, with some missing. The sample yields some 98,000 clones, approximately 84% seen once. Sequenced input: PBMCs. These receptors came from a man aged 65-85 years with lung cancer.

The chain combines TRBV6-5 with TRBJ1-4; TRBD1 aligns across 8 bases. This CDR3 comprises 14 residues. Germline loops: CDR1 MNHEY, CDR2 SVGAGI. For the CDR3, the DNA is TGTGCGTGCGGACAGGGAAATGCGGATGAAAAACTGTTTTTT. It encodes CACGQGNADEKLFF.

The genes are TRBV6-5 and TRBJ2-3; 8 nucleotides line up with TRBD2. This CDR3 comprises 15 residues. J gave up 4 bases and V 5 bases, and 8 bases lay outside the gene matches. Looked up from germline, CDR1 is MNHEY and CDR2 is SVGAGI. Written as DNA, the CDR3 is TGTGCCAGCAGTAAAAAGCGGGGGCGGGCAGATACGCAGTATTTT. Its protein is CASSKKRGRADTQYF.

The V gene is TRBV7-2, the J gene TRBJ2-1; possible D gene TRBD1, 5 bases. V shed 1 base and J shed 8 bases, with 9 bases lying between them. The CDR3 length is 13 residues. Germline values: CDR1 SGHTA, CDR2 FQGNSA. CDR3 residues: CASSLVVGDEQFF. The DNA for the CDR3 is TGTGCCAGCAGCTTAGTAGTAGGGGATGAGCAGTTCTTC.

The CDR3 DNA reads as TGTGCCAGCAGCCTTACACAGGGGGCCTACGAGCAGTACTTC. Protein sequence: CASSLTQGAYEQYF. V usage is TRBV7-9 and J usage is TRBJ2-7; 8 nucleotides line up with TRBD1. V was clipped by 5 bases and J by 2 bases; unmatched bases: 5. This CDR3 has 14 amino acids. The germline CDR1 and CDR2 sequences are SEHNR and FQNEAQ (reference sequence).

The rearrangement uses TRBV24-1 and TRBJ2-2; TRBD2 might be the D (5 bases). Germline V gene sequence: CDR1 KGHDR, CDR2 SFDVKD. This CDR3 region has 17 residues. V lost 6 bases and J lost 1, with 17 bases in between. The CDR3 nucleotides are TGTGCCACCAGTCCTAGAGGGCAGCAAAAGAACACCGGGGAGCTGTTTTTT. This gives the protein CATSPRGQQKNTGELFF.

The chain employs TRBV7-2 and TRBJ2-5; no reliable D call. V lost 5 bases and J lost 4, with 11 bases in between. Per the germline V gene, CDR1 is SGHTA and CDR2 is FQGNSA. CDR3 length equals 13 residues. CDR3 sequence reads: CASSPEVRETQYF. DNA for the CDR3: TGTGCCAGCAGCCCCGAAGTCCGAGAGACCCAGTACTTC. Full variable domain (rest looked up from reference TRBV7-2 and TRBJ2-5): GAGVSQSPSNKVTEKGKDVELRCDPISGHTALYWYRQSLGQGLEFLIYFQGNSAPDKSGLPSDRFSAERTGGSVSTLTIQRTQQEDSAVYLCASSPEVRETQYFGPGTRLLVL.